This T cell receptor beta chain is from a study of T-cell reconstitution after alpha-beta-depleted transplantation in children. The V segment lost 5 bases and the J segment 3 bases; nucleotides outside the gene matches: 5. CDR3 size: 15 residues. The authors prepared the TCRbeta library with unique molecular identifiers. One entry per CDR3 protein, called by TCRdb with MiXCR from the PCR reads. The data hold some 300,000 distinct CDR3 sequences, with around 10% observed a single time. This clonotype was found many times. The clonotype originates from a boy in the first two years of life with acute myeloid leukemia, due to receive a stem cell transplant. The genes are TRBV12-3 or TRBV12-4 and TRBJ2-1, with 9 bases fitting TRBD2. The sequenced sample was PBMCs, obtained before TCRalphabeta/CD19-depleted stem cell transplant. The CDR3: CASSRGGGIYNEQFF. The CDR3 coding sequence is TGTGCCAGCAGTCGCGGGGGGGGGATCTACAATGAGCAGTTCTTC.